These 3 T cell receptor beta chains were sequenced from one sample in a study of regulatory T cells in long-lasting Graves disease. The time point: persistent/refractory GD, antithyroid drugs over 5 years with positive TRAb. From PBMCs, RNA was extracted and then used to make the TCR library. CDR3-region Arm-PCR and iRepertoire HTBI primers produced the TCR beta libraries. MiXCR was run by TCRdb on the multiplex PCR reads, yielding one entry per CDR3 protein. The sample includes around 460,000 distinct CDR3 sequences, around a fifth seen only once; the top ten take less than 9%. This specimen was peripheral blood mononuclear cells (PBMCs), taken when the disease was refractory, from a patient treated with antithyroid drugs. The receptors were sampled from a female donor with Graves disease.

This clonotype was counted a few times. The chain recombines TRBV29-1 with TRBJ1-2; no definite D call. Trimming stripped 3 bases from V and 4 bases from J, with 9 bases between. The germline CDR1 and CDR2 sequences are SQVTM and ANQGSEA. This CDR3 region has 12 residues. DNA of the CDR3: TGCAGCGTTGAGTGGCCCGGCTATGGCTACACCTTC. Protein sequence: CSVEWPGYGYTF. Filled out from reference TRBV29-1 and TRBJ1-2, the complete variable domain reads SAVISQKPSRDICQRGTSLTIQCQVDSQVTMMFWYRQQPGQSLTLIATANQGSEATYESGFVIDKFPISRPNLTFSTLTVSNMSPEDSSIYLCSVEWPGYGYTFGSGTRLTVV.

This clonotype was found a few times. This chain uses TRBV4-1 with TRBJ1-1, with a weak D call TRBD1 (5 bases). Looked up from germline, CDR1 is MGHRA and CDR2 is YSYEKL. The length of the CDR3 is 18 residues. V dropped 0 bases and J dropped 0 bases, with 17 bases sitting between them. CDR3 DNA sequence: TGCGCCAGCAGCCAAGATGAAAGGGACCCGTACATGAACACTGAAGCTTTCTTT. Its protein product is CASSQDERDPYMNTEAFF.

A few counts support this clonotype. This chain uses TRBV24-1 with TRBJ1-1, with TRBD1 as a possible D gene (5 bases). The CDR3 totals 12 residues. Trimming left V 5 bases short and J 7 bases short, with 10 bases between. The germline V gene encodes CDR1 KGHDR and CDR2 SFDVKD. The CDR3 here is CATSAGGDEAFF. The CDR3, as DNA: TGTGCCACCAGTGCTGGGGGGGATGAAGCTTTCTTT.